This TCR beta chain was identified during a study of T cell responses to AZD1222 COVID-19 vaccine. Sequenced by immunoSEQ multiplex PCR; TCRdb stores in-frame clones only, minus some. The repertoire holds 210,000 or so clones, 90% to 95% seen once, with approximately 1% in the top ten. Study findings and constraints: Among those given AZD1222, only five or six were seropositive at baseline. Regions left unmutated in variants are reportedly the target of nearly half of spike-specific TCRs. It should be noted that donors were predominantly white British and more often female, and clonal diversity was possibly underestimated.

Worth noting for this clone: The antigen is not known.

Trimming took 1 base from V and 5 from J, leaving 8 bases between them. The CDR3 extends over 13 amino acids. Germline V gene sequence: CDR1 SGHVS, CDR2 FNYEAQ. The sequencing here drew on peripheral blood, taken on day 0 of MenACWY control vaccination. The gene calls are TRBV7-6 and TRBJ2-5, with no clear D. This clonotype was sampled from an adult in good health. Here the CDR3 reads CASSLGIRETQYF. The CDR3 DNA reads as TGTGCCAGCAGCTTAGGTATTAGGGAGACCCAGTACTTC.